Below, one T cell receptor (beta chain) is given with its context. Its specific antigen is unknown. Base quality data are lacking; no much larger clone is found one base away. This sample is drawn from a study of neoadjuvant anti-PD-1 for oral cavity cancer (dated by TCRdb to about 2021). Regarding the complete study: Before undergoing curative-intent surgical resection, most patients got three to four biweekly nivolumab doses at 3 mg/kg. A fourth nivolumab dose was given around day 43 to patients without progression, and definitive surgical resection was performed in those patients on days 50-56. There were 12 patients in the parent correlative cohort, and the response rate was around 35%. Under RECIST 1.1, a patient counted as a responder if showing complete response, partial response or stable disease, and as a non-responder if showing progression.

Overall study results and their limits: Higher pretreatment blood Treg/Th17 ratios correlated with both higher pretreatment blood TCRbeta clonality and lower post-treatment tumor TCRbeta clonality. After neoadjuvant nivolumab, non-responders showed significantly higher T cell clonality (Gini index) in PBMCs than responders did. Only a few patients per response group were included in the TCR analyses, and the authors called for validation in larger cohorts.

For deep sequencing, PBMC libraries mostly used approximately 500 ng of input genomic DNA, with six replicates for each sample. Following the manufacturer's instructions, the team built TCRbeta libraries using the immunoSEQ hsTCRbeta kit. An Illumina NovaSeq 6000 S4 flow cell was used to sequence the final libraries, which had first been combined to 3 nM. Per the original workflow: Raw data preprocessing and quality control were performed with the immunoSEQ Analyzer. The analysis was limited to productive rearrangements, and each clonotype was defined by a unique CDR3 amino acid sequence. Repertoire clonality was estimated as the Gini-Simpson index, which was computed with the R package tcR. Student's t test was used to compare Gini indices, and Pearson correlation was used to assess associations with tumor size change. In TCRdb, the immuneACCESS table is reduced to in-frame sequences with V and J assigned. These tables do not hold every clone; where another copy was compared, an unresolved V gene accounts for under half, and the others remain unexplained. V and J calls and clone size are those listed in that table; D and trimming were worked out from the DNA. The sample profile shows over 11,000 clones; roughly 70% of them were found once. In total, the top ten clones hold less than 3.5% of the sample.

Reading the label with the study, this specimen's time point is: before neoadjuvant nivolumab. The patients had newly diagnosed stage II-IVA oral cavity squamous cell carcinoma and had not received any prior systemic or radiation treatment. The cohort was composed of patients with HPV-negative, locally advanced oral cavity squamous cell carcinoma. Peripheral blood mononuclear cells were analyzed directly and were not maintained or expanded in culture. Samples came from a longitudinal correlative study of a single-arm phase II trial of neoadjuvant nivolumab in oral cavity squamous cell carcinoma. Genomic DNA-based TCRbeta sequencing was performed on subject-matched pre- and post-treatment PBMCs and tumors from three responders and three non-responders. Peripheral blood mononuclear cells were collected once before nivolumab treatment and again after treatment, at the time of surgery. The Maxwell RSC DNA from Cells kit was used to isolate genomic DNA from PBMCs.

This specimen consisted of PBMCs, obtained before nivolumab (anti-PD-1) treatment. This receptor was taken from a person between 40 and 80 years old with oral cavity squamous cell carcinoma.

The nucleotide sequence is given as TGTGCCACCAGCGGGATTACCGGGACAGGGTCTGGAAAACTGTTTTTT. This gives the protein CATSGITGTGSGKLFF. The chain is assembled from TRBV15 and TRBJ1-4, with 9 bases aligning to TRBD1. The CDR3 measures 16 amino acids from cysteine to phenylalanine. The read is trimmed to its CDR3 DNA, 48 bases read in frame from base 1. The junction shows trimming of 5 bases on V and 10 bases on J, and the gene matches do not reach 14 bases of it. Taken from the germline V gene (reference sequence), the CDR1 and CDR2 loops are LNHNV and YYDKDF.